Below, 22 T cell receptor beta chains from the same sample are listed, as sequenced in a study of human T cells and chemical hapten exposure. TCRdb processed the RACE reads anew with MiXCR; each CDR3 protein has one entry. This table holds some 36,000 distinct CDR3 sequences, roughly 7.6% found once. Time point in this sample: pre-sensitization, week 0. The treatment here: therapeutic diphenylcyclopropenone sensitization with weekly scalp DPC. The material was whole blood, obtained in connection with sensitization to the hapten diphenylcyclopropenone (DPC). Source of these receptors: a woman aged 50 to 65 with alopecia areata. Some clones in this sample may be carry-over from other donors' samples.

This clonotype was counted many times. The chain is built from TRBV29-1 and TRBJ2-7; 8 positions match TRBD2. This CDR3 spans 14 amino acids. Germline V gene lookup returns CDR1 SQVTM and CDR2 ANQGSEA. J was trimmed by 4 bases and V by 7 bases; bases with no gene match: 12. The CDR3 DNA reads TGCAGCGCCGGGACCAGCGGGAGTGGGTACGAGCAGTACTTC. Protein sequence: CSAGTSGSGYEQYF.

The sample holds many counts of this clonotype. The V and J genes are TRBV6-2 or TRBV6-3 and TRBJ1-6; D unresolved. The CDR3 spans 16 residues. Between the trimmed V and J ends, which lost 6 bases and 0 bases, there was a span of 12 bases. Germline V gives CDR1 MNHEY, CDR2 SVGEGT. This CDR3 reads CASRPEASSYNSPLHF. The CDR3 DNA is TGTGCCAGCAGACCGGAGGCCAGCTCCTATAATTCACCCCTCCACTTT.

This clonotype was seen more than once but under ten times. The chain uses TRBV7-9 and TRBJ2-7; no firm D call. The germline V gene encodes CDR1 SEHNR and CDR2 FQNEAQ (reference sequence). The V end was cut by 5 bases, the J end by 3 bases, with 8 bases between. The CDR3 loop spans 12 amino acids. CDR3 coding DNA: TGTGCCAGCAGCGCTGATCACTACGAGCAGTACTTC. Its translation is CASSADHYEQYF.

This clonotype has ten or more counts. V is TRBV7-2 and J is TRBJ2-7; D is perhaps TRBD1 (5 bases). The CDR3 has 13 residues. Germline loops: CDR1 SGHTA, CDR2 FQGNSA. Deletions cut 5 bases from V and 3 bases from J, with 11 bases between. CDR3 loop: CASSRNQGYEQYF. CDR3 DNA: TGTGCCAGCAGCCGAAACCAGGGCTACGAGCAGTACTTC.

This clonotype was detected many times. The J gene is TRBJ2-7, the V gene TRBV29-1; possibly TRBD1 or TRBD2 for D (5 bases each). CDR1 is SQVTM, CDR2 ANQGSEA, per germline. Between the trimmed V and J ends, which lost 3 bases and 5 bases, there was a span of 14 bases. CDR3 length equals 13 residues. The CDR3 sequence: CSVEGQGVHEQYF. The CDR3 region has the DNA TGCAGCGTTGAGGGGCAGGGAGTCCACGAGCAGTACTTC.

This clonotype was picked up many times. The chain joins TRBV19 to TRBJ2-5; no clear D gene. CDR1 LNHDA and CDR2 SQIVND come from the germline V gene (reference sequence). Trimming pared 6 bases from V and 3 bases from J, leaving 17 bases between. This CDR3 contains 15 residues. CDR3 region: CASRPVGQTEETQYF. The CDR3 nucleotides are TGTGCCAGTAGGCCGGTAGGTCAGACCGAAGAGACCCAGTACTTC.

V and J are TRBV29-1 and TRBJ2-7; 9 bases map to TRBD2. The CDR3 is 14 amino acids. The germline V gene has CDR1 SQVTM and CDR2 ANQGSEA. J lost 5 bases, V lost 1 base, and 6 bases had no gene match. CDR3 residues: CSVEGLAGINEQYF. The CDR3 DNA follows: TGCAGCGTTGAAGGCCTAGCGGGAATCAACGAGCAGTACTTC.

This clonotype was picked up many times. J is TRBJ1-6 and V is TRBV20-1; 7 bases line up with TRBD1. J lost 9 bases, V lost 0 bases, and 14 bases had no gene match. Germline-derived CDR1 and CDR2 are DFQATT and SNEGSKA (reference sequence). This CDR3 has 17 residues. The DNA of the CDR3 is TGCAGTGCTAGAGACTTTTCGACAGGGCAGTTTGGTTCACCCCTCCACTTT. This codes for CSARDFSTGQFGSPLHF.

This clonotype was recorded at least ten times. The chain recombines TRBV5-5 with TRBJ1-1; TRBD1 is a possible D gene (5 bases). Between the trimmed V and J ends, which lost 1 base and 13 bases, there was a span of 14 bases. Per germline, CDR1 SGHKS and CDR2 YYEKEE (reference sequence). The CDR3 totals 12 residues. CDR3: CASSLLGQDGFF. The CDR3 DNA follows: TGTGCCAGCAGCTTGTTGGGGCAAGATGGTTTCTTT.

This clonotype was observed many times. This rearrangement joins TRBV6-2 or TRBV6-3 to TRBJ1-5, with D perhaps TRBD1 (6 bases). Trimming removed 7 bases at V and 0 bases at J, with 13 bases between. This CDR3 is built from 15 residues. Germline loops: CDR1 MNHEY, CDR2 SVGEGT. The CDR3 region has the DNA TGTGCCAGCAAGGGGGACGGGTATAGCAATCAGCCCCAGCATTTT. Its protein is CASKGDGYSNQPQHF.

This clonotype was picked up many times. The chain uses TRBV12-3 or TRBV12-4 and TRBJ2-3; D assignment may be TRBD1 or TRBD2 (6 bases each). This CDR3 contains 14 residues. The V end was cut by 5 bases, the J end by 6 bases, with 15 bases between. CDR3 residues: CASSPGGGRDTQYF. In nucleotides, the CDR3 is TGTGCCAGCAGTCCCGGAGGGGGGAGGGATACGCAGTATTTT.

This clonotype turned up a few times. The chain uses TRBV11-3 and TRBJ1-3; possible D gene TRBD1, 5 bases. The CDR3 has 18 residues. Germline CDR1 and CDR2: SGHNT and YENEEA. Trimming removed 7 bases from V and 2 bases from J, with 24 bases in between. CDR3 sequence: CASNKKPGRNEAGNTIYF. The CDR3 region has the DNA TGTGCCAGCAACAAAAAGCCAGGGCGAAATGAGGCTGGAAACACCATATATTTT.

A few counts support this clonotype. The CDR3 DNA follows: TGTGCCAGCAGTGAAGCCGCGGACCCGTTCTTC. Translated, it gives CASSEAADPFF. The rearrangement joins TRBV2 to TRBJ2-1; no definite D call. The CDR3 sequence is 11 residues long. Germline CDR1 is SNHLY and CDR2 is FYNNEI. V was trimmed by 0 bases and J by 15 bases, leaving 9 bases between them.

This clonotype was detected many times. The chain employs TRBV24-1 and TRBJ2-7; the D call may be TRBD1 or TRBD2 (5 bases each). V lost 5 bases and J lost 5, with 15 bases in between. The CDR3 contains 14 residues. Germline CDR1 and CDR2: KGHDR and SFDVKD. CDR3 bases: TGTGCCACCAGTGGGTCAGCTTGGGGGAACGAGCAGTACTTC. Translation: CATSGSAWGNEQYF.

The table lists this clonotype with many counts. This sequence joins TRBV20-1 and TRBJ2-1; no clear D gene. The V end was cut by 0 bases, the J end by 2 bases, with 11 bases between. The CDR3 spans 15 residues. Germline V gene sequence: CDR1 DFQATT, CDR2 SNEGSKA (reference sequence). The CDR3 DNA is TGCAGTGCTAGAGATTCCCGTACCGCCTACAATGAGCAGTTCTTC. This codes for CSARDSRTAYNEQFF.

This chain connects TRBV7-9 to TRBJ2-2; 9 nucleotides agree with TRBD1. The V segment lost 4 bases and the J segment 16 bases; nucleotides outside the gene matches: 7. This CDR3 is built from 12 residues. Per the germline V gene, CDR1 is SEHNR and CDR2 is FQNEAQ (reference sequence). The CDR3 region has the DNA TGTGCCAGCAGCTCATTCACAGGGGGCCGGTTTTTT. It is translated as CASSSFTGGRFF.

This rearrangement joins TRBV29-1 to TRBJ1-1; weak D call: TRBD1 (6 bases). This CDR3 is built from 12 residues. Germline assignment: CDR1 SQVTM and CDR2 ANQGSEA. The V gene lost 5 bases and the J gene lost 1 base, with 8 bases spanning the gap. CDR3 loop: CSVSRGNTEAFF. The DNA of the CDR3 is TGCAGCGTTAGCAGGGGGAACACTGAAGCTTTCTTT.

The rearrangement uses TRBV5-1 and TRBJ2-5; D remains unclear. Trimming removed 0 bases at V and 4 bases at J, with 13 bases between. From germline, CDR1 is SGHRS and CDR2 YFSETQ. The length of the CDR3 is 15 residues. The CDR3 sequence is CASSLDDFDSETQYF. In nucleotides, the CDR3 is TGCGCCAGCAGCTTGGATGACTTCGACTCAGAGACCCAGTACTTC. Drawing the rest from reference TRBV5-1 and TRBJ2-5, the complete variable domain is KAGVTQTPRYLIKTRGQQVTLSCSPISGHRSVSWYQQTPGQGLQFLFEYFSETQRNKGNFPGRFSGRQFSNSRSEMNVSTLELGDSALYLCASSLDDFDSETQYFGPGTRLLVL.

Many counts were recorded for this clonotype. The genes are TRBV5-1 and TRBJ2-7; D is unclear. The CDR3 length is 14 residues. Germline V lookup: CDR1 SGHRS, CDR2 YFSETQ. V lost 2 bases, J lost 0 bases, and 9 bases lay in between. Written as DNA, the CDR3 is TGCGCCAGCAGCTTTGGAGTCACCTCCTACGAGCAGTACTTC. Its translation: CASSFGVTSYEQYF.

This clonotype has at least ten counts. V usage is TRBV6-2 or TRBV6-3 and J usage is TRBJ2-5; the match to TRBD2 covers 10 bases. V trimming: 6 bases; J trimming: 5 bases; junction bases outside the gene matches: 9. The CDR3 runs to 15 residues. Germline CDR1 is MNHEY and CDR2 is SVGEGT. The CDR3 is CASRLAGAPGETQYF. Here the CDR3 DNA reads TGTGCCAGCAGGCTAGCGGGAGCTCCGGGGGAGACCCAGTACTTC.

This clonotype was detected a few times. The DNA for the CDR3 is TGTGCCAGCAGCTACAGGGACACCGGGGAGCTGTTTTTT. The encoded protein is CASSYRDTGELFF. V usage is TRBV11-2 and J usage is TRBJ2-2; TRBD1 is a possible D gene (6 bases). V was clipped by 4 bases and J by 3 bases, with 6 bases between them. The CDR3 sequence is 13 residues long. Germline loops: CDR1 SGHAT, CDR2 FQNNGV.

In this sample, this clonotype turned up many times. The V gene is TRBV12-3 or TRBV12-4, the J gene TRBJ1-5, with 7 bases aligning to TRBD1. The junction had 7 bases not matched to a gene; V was cut back by 5 bases and J by 3 bases. The CDR3 runs 15 residues. CDR3 in amino acids: CASSTDRAPNQPQHF. For the CDR3, the DNA is TGTGCCAGCAGTACCGACAGGGCTCCCAATCAGCCCCAGCATTTT.